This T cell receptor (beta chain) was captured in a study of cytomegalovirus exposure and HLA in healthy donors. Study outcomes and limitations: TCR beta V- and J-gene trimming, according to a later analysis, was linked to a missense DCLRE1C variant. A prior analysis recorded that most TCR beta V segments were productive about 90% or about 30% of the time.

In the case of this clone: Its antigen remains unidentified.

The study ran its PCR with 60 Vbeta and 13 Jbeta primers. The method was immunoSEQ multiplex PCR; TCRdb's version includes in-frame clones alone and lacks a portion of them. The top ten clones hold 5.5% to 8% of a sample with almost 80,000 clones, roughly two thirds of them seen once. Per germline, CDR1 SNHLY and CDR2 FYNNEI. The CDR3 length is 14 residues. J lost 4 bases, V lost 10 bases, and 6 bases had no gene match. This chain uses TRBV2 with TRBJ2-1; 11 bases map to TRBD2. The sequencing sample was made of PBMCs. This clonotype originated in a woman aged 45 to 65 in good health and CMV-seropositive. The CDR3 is CAIATSGVYNEQFF. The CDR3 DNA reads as TGTGCCATCGCGACTAGCGGGGTTTACAATGAGCAGTTCTTC.